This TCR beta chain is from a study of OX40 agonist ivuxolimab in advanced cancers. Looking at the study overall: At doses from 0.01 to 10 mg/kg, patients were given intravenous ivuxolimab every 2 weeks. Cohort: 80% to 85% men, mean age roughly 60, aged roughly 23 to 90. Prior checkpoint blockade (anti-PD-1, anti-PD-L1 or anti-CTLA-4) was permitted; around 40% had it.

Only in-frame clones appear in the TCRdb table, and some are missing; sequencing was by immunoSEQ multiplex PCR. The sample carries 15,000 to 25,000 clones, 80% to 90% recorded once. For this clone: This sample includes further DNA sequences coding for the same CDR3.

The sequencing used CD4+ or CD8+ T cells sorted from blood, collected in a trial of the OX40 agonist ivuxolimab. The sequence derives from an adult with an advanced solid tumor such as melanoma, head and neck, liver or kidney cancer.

DNA of the CDR3: TGTGCCAGCAGCTTAGCGGGGCGCACAGATACGCAGTATTTT. This codes for CASSLAGRTDTQYF. The chain recombines TRBV7-6 with TRBJ2-3; tentative D call: TRBD1 (5 bases). Per germline, CDR1 SGHVS and CDR2 FNYEAQ. The CDR3 runs to 14 residues. Trimming pared 0 bases from V and 1 base from J, leaving 5 bases between.